This is a list of T cell receptor beta chains from one sample in a study of T cells in Graves' hyperthyroidism and ophthalmopathy. Each CDR3 protein is one row after TCRdb ran MiXCR on the multiplex PCR reads. The table shows approximately 500,000 distinct CDR3 sequences, with 46% occurring only once. The sample consisted of peripheral blood or thyroid tissue (not recorded which). All receptors come from a woman aged 18 to 35 with Graves' hyperthyroidism. Both conserved end residues are part of each CDR3. The order of the fields is D gene, V gene, J gene, clone size, CDR3 DNA, CDR3 protein. The D gene is left open where the match is weak. Some rows mark clone size as missing; the rest say once, few, many or name a class of expanded clone.

d_call: .
v_call: TRBV5-8
j_call: TRBJ2-7
clone_size: .
cdr3_nt: TGTGCCAGCAGCCAAGACCAGGGTGCCGGGGCCAACGAGCAGTACTTC
cdr3_aa: CASSQDQGAGANEQYF

d_call: TRBD2
v_call: TRBV10-3
j_call: TRBJ2-7
clone_size: .
cdr3_nt: TGTGCCATCAGCACCGGGACTAGCGGGAACCACGAGCAGTACTTC
cdr3_aa: CAISTGTSGNHEQYF

d_call: .
v_call: TRBV7-2
j_call: TRBJ1-6
clone_size: .
cdr3_nt: TGTGCCAGCAGCTTAGAAGGGGACCGGAGCTCCTATAATTCACCCCTCCACTTT
cdr3_aa: CASSLEGDRSSYNSPLHF

d_call: TRBD1
v_call: TRBV10-3
j_call: TRBJ1-6
clone_size: few
cdr3_nt: TGTGCCACCGGGACAGGGCTTAATTCACCCCTCCACTTT
cdr3_aa: CATGTGLNSPLHF

d_call: .
v_call: TRBV29-1
j_call: TRBJ2-5
clone_size: .
cdr3_nt: TGCAGCGTGGGGGGACAGCCCAAAGAGACCCAGTACTTC
cdr3_aa: CSVGGQPKETQYF

d_call: .
v_call: TRBV7-2
j_call: TRBJ2-1
clone_size: .
cdr3_nt: TGTGCCAGCAGCTTGGGTTTCGCCTATTACAATGAGCAGTTCTTC
cdr3_aa: CASSLGFAYYNEQFF

d_call: .
v_call: TRBV20-1
j_call: TRBJ2-5
clone_size: .
cdr3_nt: TGCAGGGACTTGGGGGGAACAGAGGGTGAGACCCAGTACTTC
cdr3_aa: CRDLGGTEGETQYF

d_call: .
v_call: TRBV29-1
j_call: TRBJ1-4
clone_size: once
cdr3_nt: TGCAGCGGGGCCCGGGATCCGGACTACAATGAAAAACTGTTTTTC
cdr3_aa: CSGARDPDYNEKLFF

d_call: .
v_call: TRBV5-6
j_call: TRBJ1-5
clone_size: many
cdr3_nt: TGTGCCAGCAGCTTGTGGTCTGGGGTCAATCAGCCCCAGCATTTT
cdr3_aa: CASSLWSGVNQPQHF

d_call: TRBD1
v_call: TRBV10-3
j_call: TRBJ2-3
clone_size: .
cdr3_nt: TGTGCCATCAGTGCCGGGACAGGGAAGACAGATACGCAGTATTTT
cdr3_aa: CAISAGTGKTDTQYF

d_call: .
v_call: TRBV2
j_call: TRBJ1-2
clone_size: .
cdr3_nt: TGTGCCAGCAGTGAAGGGCACCCGAATTATAGCTACACCTTC
cdr3_aa: CASSEGHPNYSYTF

d_call: .
v_call: TRBV19
j_call: TRBJ1-1
clone_size: many
cdr3_nt: TGTGCCAGTGTCAGGGTCACTGAAGCTTTCTTT
cdr3_aa: CASVRVTEAFF

d_call: TRBD1
v_call: TRBV29-1
j_call: TRBJ1-2
clone_size: .
cdr3_nt: TGCAGCGTGGACAGGGTGAACACCTTC
cdr3_aa: CSVDRVNTF

d_call: .
v_call: TRBV15
j_call: TRBJ1-5
clone_size: .
cdr3_nt: TGTGCCACCAGCAGCCCTAGTGGTCAGCCCCAGCATTTT
cdr3_aa: CATSSPSGQPQHF

d_call: .
v_call: TRBV29-1
j_call: TRBJ1-5
clone_size: .
cdr3_nt: TGCAGCTTAGGGAGCAGGGGCAATCAGCCCCAGCATTTT
cdr3_aa: CSLGSRGNQPQHF

d_call: .
v_call: TRBV29-1
j_call: TRBJ1-2
clone_size: .
cdr3_nt: TGCAGCGTGGAAACAGGAGCAAGTTACACCTTC
cdr3_aa: CSVETGASYTF

d_call: .
v_call: TRBV2
j_call: TRBJ2-3
clone_size: many
cdr3_nt: TGTGCCAGCAGCCAGGACCGGGGAGATACGCAGTATTTT
cdr3_aa: CASSQDRGDTQYF

d_call: TRBD2
v_call: TRBV20-1
j_call: TRBJ2-3
clone_size: .
cdr3_nt: TGCAGTGCTAGTCCTAGCGGGAGGGAAGATACGCAGTATTTT
cdr3_aa: CSASPSGREDTQYF